The 13 T cell receptor beta chains below come from one sample, sequenced in a study of early T cells in non-severe SARS-CoV-2 infection. MiXCR, applied by TCRdb to the 5' RACE reads, yields one record per CDR3 protein. The sample has roughly 28,000 distinct CDR3 sequences, 4.4% seen once; the top ten hold about 5.6%. Sample: whole blood. These receptors were obtained from an adult who was a healthcare worker with PCR-confirmed SARS-CoV-2 infection or an uninfected control (not recorded which).

This clonotype has ten or more counts. The chain couples TRBV5-1 to TRBJ2-1, with D perhaps given as TRBD1 or TRBD2 (7 bases each). The CDR3 loop spans 19 amino acids. Germline CDR1 reads SGHRS; CDR2 reads YFSETQ. V lost 1 base to trimming and J lost 0 bases, with 20 bases between them. CDR3 nucleotide sequence: TGCGCCAGCAGCTTGACCGCGGGGAGGGGGCCTAGCTCCTACAATGAGCAGTTCTTC. It encodes CASSLTAGRGPSSYNEQFF.

Many counts were recorded for this clonotype. The rearrangement uses TRBV7-9 and TRBJ2-1; 10 bases map to TRBD1. Germline values: CDR1 SEHNR, CDR2 FQNEAQ (reference sequence). J gave up 16 bases and V 5 bases, and 8 bases lay outside the gene matches. The CDR3 runs to 12 residues. The CDR3 is CASSPRGTGDFF. The DNA of the CDR3 is TGTGCCAGCAGCCCGCGAGGGACAGGGGACTTCTTC.

J is TRBJ1-2 and V is TRBV18; possibly TRBD1 for D (5 bases). Germline V gene sequence: CDR1 KGHSH, CDR2 LQKENI. Between the trimmed V and J ends, which lost 0 bases and 7 bases, there was a span of 12 bases. The length of the CDR3 is 14 residues. The CDR3: CASSPPGRTFGYTF. The CDR3 DNA reads as TGTGCCAGCTCACCACCGGGACGGACCTTTGGCTACACCTTC.

The chain links TRBV7-6 to TRBJ2-7, with 11 bases identical to TRBD2. The length of the CDR3 is 14 residues. From germline, CDR1 is SGHVS and CDR2 FNYEAQ. Trimming took 5 bases from V and 6 from J; bases not matched to a gene: 6. Here the CDR3 reads CASSLSGGASEQYF. CDR3 sequence (DNA): TGTGCCAGCAGCCTTAGCGGGGGGGCCTCCGAGCAGTACTTC.

This clonotype was detected ten times or more. The gene calls are TRBV28 and TRBJ2-7; the D is unclear. The V gene lost 6 bases and the J gene lost 2 bases, with 8 bases spanning the gap. CDR1 and CDR2 from the germline V gene are MDHEN and SYDVKM. The CDR3 contains 12 residues. CDR3 sequence: CASRDTAYEQYF. Written as DNA, the CDR3 is TGTGCCAGCAGAGATACAGCCTACGAGCAGTACTTC.

This clonotype was seen many times. This chain connects TRBV6-6 to TRBJ1-2; TRBD1 is a possible D gene (5 bases). The germline V and J ends were trimmed by 8 bases and 4 bases, with 11 bases remaining between them. The CDR3 has 12 amino acids. CDR1 MNHNY and CDR2 SVGAGI come from the germline V gene (reference sequence). The CDR3 loop is CASLGAFYGYTF. CDR3 nucleotide sequence: TGTGCCAGCCTCGGGGCCTTCTATGGCTACACCTTC.

This clonotype was seen at least ten times. The J gene is TRBJ1-6, the V gene TRBV30; a weak D match, TRBD1 (5 bases). V lost 0 bases and J lost 4, with 7 bases in between. Germline loops: CDR1 GTSNPN, CDR2 SVGIG (reference sequence). The CDR3 is 14 amino acids. CDR3: CAWSVGGYNSPLHF. CDR3 sequence (DNA): TGTGCCTGGAGTGTTGGGGGGTATAATTCACCCCTCCACTTT.

There are many counts of this clonotype. The V gene is TRBV27, the J gene TRBJ1-2; 7 bases match TRBD1. The CDR3 totals 12 residues. Looked up from germline, CDR1 is MNHEY and CDR2 is SMNVEV (reference sequence). Trimming at V came to 11 bases and at J to 11 bases, leaving 14 bases not matched to a gene. CDR3 coding DNA: TGTGCCGCGAGAAACAGGGGAACGGGGTACACCTTC. This translates into CAARNRGTGYTF.

Ten or more counts support this clonotype. This chain uses TRBV4-2 with TRBJ2-1, with D possibly being TRBD2 (6 bases). Germline lookup yields CDR1 LGHNA and CDR2 YNFKEQ. The CDR3 contains 15 residues. The V gene lost 0 bases and the J gene lost 9 bases, with 15 bases spanning the gap. As DNA, the CDR3 is TGTGCCAGCAGCCAAGAGGTAGCGTTCGGGGGTGAGCAGTTCTTC. As protein: CASSQEVAFGGEQFF.

This clonotype has at least ten counts. This chain joins TRBV11-2 and TRBJ2-3; D remains ambiguous. Trimming took off 2 bases at V and 6 bases at J, with 3 bases between the two ends. This CDR3 spans 11 amino acids. The germline V gene encodes CDR1 SGHAT and CDR2 FQNNGV. The CDR3: CASSLTDTQYF. CDR3 sequence (DNA): TGTGCCAGCAGCTTAACGGATACGCAGTATTTT.

The sample holds a few counts of this clonotype. The chain recombines TRBV20-1 with TRBJ1-1, with D tentatively TRBD1 (5 bases). Germline lookup yields CDR1 DFQATT and CDR2 SNEGSKA (reference sequence). This CDR3 region has 12 residues. Trimming removed 5 bases at V and 6 bases at J, with 13 bases between. CDR3: CSAGVRGAEAFF. The CDR3 bases are TGCAGTGCTGGGGTCCGGGGGGCTGAAGCTTTCTTT.

This clonotype was observed at least ten times. The V call is TRBV7-9, the J call TRBJ2-7, with no clear D. V shed 3 bases and J shed 1 base, with 7 bases lying between them. This CDR3 has 13 amino acids. Germline CDR1 and CDR2: SEHNR and FQNEAQ (reference sequence). The CDR3 DNA sequence: TGTGCCAGCAGCTTCGACACGTCCTACGAGCAGTACTTC. This sequence encodes CASSFDTSYEQYF.

This clonotype showed up just a few times. J is TRBJ1-2 and V is TRBV20-1, with TRBD1 as a possible D gene (5 bases). The germline V and J ends were trimmed by 2 bases and 3 bases, with 13 bases remaining between them. In germline, CDR1 is DFQATT, CDR2 SNEGSKA (reference sequence). The CDR3 length is 14 residues. The CDR3 reads CSARPSGNYYGYTF. CDR3 in DNA: TGCAGTGCTAGACCGTCAGGGAATTACTATGGCTACACCTTC.